The T cell receptor beta chain under discussion was sequenced for a study of cytomegalovirus exposure and HLA in healthy donors. Regarding the study as a whole: Cytomegalovirus status was reportedly diagnosed by the classifier with high sensitivity and specificity. 150 or so TCR beta chains were listed as cytomegalovirus-associated. It emerged from a later analysis that several of the most significant clusters appeared to be linked to common viral pathogens.

60 Vbeta and 13 Jbeta primers were used in PCR. Sequencing was performed with immunoSEQ multiplex PCR; in TCRdb, only in-frame clones are kept and a portion is missing. The table shows 100,000 to 150,000 clones, with 75% to 85% occurring only once. The CDR3 totals 15 residues. CDR1 is WNHNN, CDR2 SYGVQD, per germline (reference sequence). V was clipped by 3 bases and J by 2 bases; unmatched bases: 7. This clone was picked up one time. What it binds is not known. The TCR was taken from a woman aged 50 to 65 in good health and CMV-seropositive. Sequenced input: PBMCs. This chain joins TRBV10-1 and TRBJ2-7; 7 bases map to TRBD2. The CDR3 sequence: CASSDPSGEPYEQYF. CDR3 DNA: TGCGCCAGCAGTGATCCCAGCGGGGAACCCTACGAGCAGTACTTC.